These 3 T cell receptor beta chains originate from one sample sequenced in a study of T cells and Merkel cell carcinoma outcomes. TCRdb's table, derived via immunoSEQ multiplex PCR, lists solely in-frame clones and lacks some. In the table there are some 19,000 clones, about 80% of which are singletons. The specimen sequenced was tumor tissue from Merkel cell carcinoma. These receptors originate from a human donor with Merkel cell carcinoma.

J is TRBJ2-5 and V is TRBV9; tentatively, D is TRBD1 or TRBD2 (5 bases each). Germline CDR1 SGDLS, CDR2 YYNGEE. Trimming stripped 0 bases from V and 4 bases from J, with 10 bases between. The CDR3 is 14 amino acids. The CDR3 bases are TGTGCCAGCAGCGTAGGGGGGACCCCAGAGACCCAGTACTTC. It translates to CASSVGGTPETQYF.

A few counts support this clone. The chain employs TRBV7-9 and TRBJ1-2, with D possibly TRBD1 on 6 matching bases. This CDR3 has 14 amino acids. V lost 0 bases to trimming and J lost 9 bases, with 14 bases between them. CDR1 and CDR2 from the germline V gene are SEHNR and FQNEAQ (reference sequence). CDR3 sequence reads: CASSLAGGKGSYTF. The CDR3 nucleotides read TGTGCCAGCAGCTTAGCGGGGGGCAAGGGAAGCTACACCTTC.

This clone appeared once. CDR3 sequence: CASSSGTSGYEQYF. CDR3 nucleotides: TGCGCCAGCAGCTCAGGGACTAGCGGGTACGAGCAGTACTTC. The V call is TRBV5-1, the J call TRBJ2-7; 12 nucleotides match TRBD2. V lost 3 bases to trimming and J lost 4 bases; unmatched junction nucleotides: 2. Germline CDR1 is SGHRS and CDR2 is YFSETQ. The length of the CDR3 is 14 residues.